A single sample is the source of the 5 T cell receptor beta chains below, sequenced in a study of blood T cell repertoires in COVID-19. Generated by immunoSEQ multiplex PCR, the TCRdb table keeps only in-frame clones and is missing some. The sample has around 250,000 clones; approximately 85% are singletons. The sample consisted of peripheral blood. Receptors originate from a man in his forties or fifties with active or convalescent COVID-19.

This chain links TRBV9 with TRBJ1-5; D remains ambiguous. V lost 0 bases and J lost 9, with 10 bases in between. In germline, CDR1 is SGDLS, CDR2 YYNGEE. This CDR3 has 13 amino acids. CDR3 sequence (DNA): TGTGCCAGCAGCGTAGCTTCGGAGGGGCCCCAGCATTTT. It translates to CASSVASEGPQHF.

This clone was seen a few times. The rearrangement links TRBV4-2 to TRBJ1-6; D is unclear. This CDR3 comprises 16 residues. Trimming removed 4 bases at V and 5 bases at J, with 15 bases between. Germline CDR1 and CDR2: LGHNA and YNFKEQ. For the CDR3, the DNA is TGTGCCAGCAGCCCATCCCTCCGGGGAAATAATTCACCCCTCCACTTT. Its translation is CASSPSLRGNNSPLHF.

The J gene is TRBJ1-5, the V gene TRBV28, with D possibly being TRBD1 (5 bases). V lost 5 bases and J lost 0, with 17 bases in between. CDR1 MDHEN and CDR2 SYDVKM come from the germline V gene. The CDR3 totals 17 residues. Written as DNA, the CDR3 is TGTGCCAGCAGTAGGGGTGGGTCCTTGCGTAGCAATCAGCCCCAGCATTTT. This gives the protein CASSRGGSLRSNQPQHF.

The table lists this clone with a few counts. This rearrangement joins TRBV10-3 to TRBJ2-5, with a possible D match to TRBD1 (6 bases). The CDR3 totals 13 residues. Trimming cost V 3 bases and J 10 bases, with 15 bases left between them. Looked up from germline, CDR1 is ENHRY and CDR2 is SYGVKD. CDR3 sequence reads: CAISESAGVSQYF. CDR3 coding DNA: TGTGCCATCAGTGAATCAGCAGGGGTCAGCCAGTACTTC.

The J gene is TRBJ1-1, the V gene TRBV7-9, with 7 bases identical to TRBD1. CDR1 is SEHNR, CDR2 FQNEAQ, per germline (reference sequence). The CDR3 consists of 15 residues. With V trimmed by 4 bases and J by 2 bases, 7 bases remained unmatched. Written as DNA, the CDR3 is TGTGCCAGCAGCTCTCAGGGGGTTCTTAACACTGAAGCTTTCTTT. This sequence encodes CASSSQGVLNTEAFF.